This TCR beta chain was captured in a study of response to subunit inactivated influenza vaccine (dated by TCRdb to 2016 to 2018). With regard to the full study: Deep quantitative profiling of the T cell receptor repertoire was used in the study to follow responses to a trivalent subunit inactivated influenza vaccine. Study-wide conclusions, independent of this receptor: The authors proposed that each seasonal influenza vaccination may bring in only a limited number of new T cells.

From the cysteine through the phenylalanine, the CDR3 covers 14 amino acids. Left in the record is the CDR3 DNA by itself, 42 bases read in frame from the first base. Taken from the germline V gene, the CDR1 and CDR2 loops are SGHTA and FQGNSA. V was cut back by 3 bases and J by 6 bases, leaving a gap of 15 bases between them. Libraries were prepared through RT-PCR. Data came from an Illumina HiSeq 2500. TCRdb applied fastp at Q25 and MiXCR to the public reads, then kept only in-frame beta chains. Entries that share a CDR3 protein sequence are merged under the most common genes and DNA. Present in this sample are about 620,000 distinct CDR3 sequences, approximately 10% of which were seen just once. The biggest ten clones account for roughly 11% of the sample. The table lists this clonotype with many counts. Which antigen it targets is not known. No much larger clone exists at a distance of one base, and base qualities are not known.

These same data were also listed under a study on T cells expressing NK-cell markers. According to the second study: 5'RACE template switching, by which a universal primer site and unique molecular identifiers were added, was used to make TCR beta cDNA libraries. In sorted CD3+CD56+NKG2C+, CD3+CD56+NKG2C- and CD3+CD56-NKG2C+ T-cell subsets from 8 or 9 donors, TCR beta-chain repertoires were profiled. Seven of the eight sequenced donors were HCMV-seropositive and one was HCMV-seronegative. To restrict sorting to alphabetaTCR-expressing T cells, an anti-gammadeltaTCR antibody was added in several experiments. In over five donors, the dominant CD3+CD56+NKG2C+ clonotypes were among the top 10 CD8+ clonotypes and accounted for roughly 1.0-8% of CD8+ T cells. Those dominant clonotypes were again the most abundant among CD3+CD56-NKG2C+ cells in four donors, at about 28.3-60.1%. It remained unclear whether the expanded NKG2C-expressing T cell clones were specific for HCMV antigens. The study sequenced eight donors, all healthy volunteers chosen at random: three men and five women. HCMV serostatus was determined by detecting HCMV-specific IgG in serum with a commercial ELISA kit. Peripheral blood mononuclear cells were isolated from blood by Ficoll density gradient centrifugation. For roughly six donors, bulk peripheral blood T-cell repertoires were additionally sequenced from unsorted PBMC. Priming for cDNA synthesis came from the TCR beta constant segment, and two successive PCR amplification steps followed. Sequencing of the libraries produced 2 x 150 bp reads on Illumina HiSeq 2000/2500, MiSeq or NextSeq. MIGEC was used to demultiplex reads and group the reads by UMI, and MiTCR was used to assemble and quantify clonotypes. To exclude erroneous sequences, any TCR cDNA sequence not supported by at least two reads was discarded. The tcR package was used for downstream repertoire analysis, and clonotypes were matched across fractions by CDR3 nucleotide sequence plus V segment. VDJmatch was used to annotate antigen specificity against VDJdb, with one amino acid substitution in CDR3 permitted.

The source of this sequence is a man aged 45-65 years who received an inactivated influenza vaccine. Donor details come from another sample of the same person, matched by shared clones. This chain is built from TRBV7-2 and TRBJ2-7; the D gene is perhaps TRBD1, on 5 matching bases. Sequencing used PBMCs from blood, obtained on the day of vaccination. Here is the DNA: TGTGCCAGCAGCTTTAGGCAGGGAAGGGGCGAGCAGTACTTC. Its translation reads: CASSFRQGRGEQYF.